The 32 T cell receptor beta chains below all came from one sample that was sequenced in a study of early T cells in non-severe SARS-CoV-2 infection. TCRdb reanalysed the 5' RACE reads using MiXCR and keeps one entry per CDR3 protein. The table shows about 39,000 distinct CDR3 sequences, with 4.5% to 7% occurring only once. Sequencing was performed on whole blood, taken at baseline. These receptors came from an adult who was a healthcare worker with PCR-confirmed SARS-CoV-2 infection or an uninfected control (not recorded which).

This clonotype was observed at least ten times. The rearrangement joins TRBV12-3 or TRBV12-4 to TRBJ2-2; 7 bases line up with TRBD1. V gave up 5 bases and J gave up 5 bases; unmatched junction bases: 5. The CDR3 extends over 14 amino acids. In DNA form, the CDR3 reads TGTGCCAGCAGTCAAGGGGGCTCGACCGGGGAGCTGTTTTTT. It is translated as CASSQGGSTGELFF.

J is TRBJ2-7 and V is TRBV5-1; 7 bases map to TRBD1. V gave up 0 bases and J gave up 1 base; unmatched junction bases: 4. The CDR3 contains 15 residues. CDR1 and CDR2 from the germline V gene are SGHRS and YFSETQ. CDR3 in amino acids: CASSLGDRVSYEQYF. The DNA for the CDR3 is TGCGCCAGCAGCTTGGGAGACAGGGTATCCTACGAGCAGTACTTC. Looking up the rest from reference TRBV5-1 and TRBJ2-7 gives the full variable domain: KAGVTQTPRYLIKTRGQQVTLSCSPISGHRSVSWYQQTPGQGLQFLFEYFSETQRNKGNFPGRFSGRQFSNSRSEMNVSTLELGDSALYLCASSLGDRVSYEQYFGPGTRLTVT.

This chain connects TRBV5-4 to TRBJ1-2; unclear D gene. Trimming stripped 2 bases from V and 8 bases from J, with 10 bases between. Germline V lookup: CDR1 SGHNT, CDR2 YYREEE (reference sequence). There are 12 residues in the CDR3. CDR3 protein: CASSLVSWGYTF. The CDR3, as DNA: TGTGCCAGCAGCTTAGTATCTTGGGGCTACACCTTC.

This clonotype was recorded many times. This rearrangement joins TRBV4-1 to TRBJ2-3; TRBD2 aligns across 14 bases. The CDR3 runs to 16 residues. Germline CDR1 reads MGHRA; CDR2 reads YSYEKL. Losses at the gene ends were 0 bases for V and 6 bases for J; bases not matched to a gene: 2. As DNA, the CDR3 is TGCGCCAGCAGCCAAGAGGGACTAGCGGGAGCCGATACGCAGTATTTT. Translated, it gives CASSQEGLAGADTQYF.

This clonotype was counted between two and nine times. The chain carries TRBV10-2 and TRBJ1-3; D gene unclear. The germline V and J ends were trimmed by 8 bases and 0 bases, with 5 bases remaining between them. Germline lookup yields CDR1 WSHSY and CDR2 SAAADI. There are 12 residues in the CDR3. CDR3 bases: TGCGCCAGCGCGAACTCTGGAAACACCATATATTTT. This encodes CASANSGNTIYF.

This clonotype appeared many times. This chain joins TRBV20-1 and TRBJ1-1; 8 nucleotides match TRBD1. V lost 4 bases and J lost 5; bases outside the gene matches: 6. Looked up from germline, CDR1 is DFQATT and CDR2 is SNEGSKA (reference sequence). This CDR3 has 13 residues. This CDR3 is CSAKDRVETEAFF. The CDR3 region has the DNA TGCAGTGCTAAGGACAGGGTCGAGACTGAAGCTTTCTTT.

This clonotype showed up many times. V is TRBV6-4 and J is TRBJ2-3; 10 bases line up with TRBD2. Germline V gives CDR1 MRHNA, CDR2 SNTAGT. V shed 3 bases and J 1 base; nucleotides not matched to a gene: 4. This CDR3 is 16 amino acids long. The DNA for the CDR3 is TGTGCCAGCAGTGATAGTACTAGCGGGGGCACAGATACGCAGTATTTT. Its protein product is CASSDSTSGGTDTQYF.

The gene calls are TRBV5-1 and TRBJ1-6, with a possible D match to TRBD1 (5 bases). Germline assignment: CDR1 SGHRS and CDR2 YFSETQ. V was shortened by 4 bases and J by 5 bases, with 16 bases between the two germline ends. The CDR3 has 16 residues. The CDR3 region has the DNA TGCGCCAGCAGCCAAGGGGCAGGCACCCATAATTCACCCCTCCACTTT. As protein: CASSQGAGTHNSPLHF.

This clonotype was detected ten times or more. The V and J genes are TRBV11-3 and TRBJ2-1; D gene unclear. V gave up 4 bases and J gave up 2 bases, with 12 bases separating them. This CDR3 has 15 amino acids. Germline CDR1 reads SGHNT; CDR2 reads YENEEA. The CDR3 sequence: CASSYLGGTYNEQFF. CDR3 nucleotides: TGTGCCAGCAGCTACCTTGGCGGCACCTACAATGAGCAGTTCTTC. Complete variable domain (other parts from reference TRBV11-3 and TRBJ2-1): EAGVVQSPRYKIIEKKQPVAFWCNPISGHNTLYWYLQNLGQGPELLIRYENEEAVDDSQLPKDRFSAERLKGVDSTLKIQPAELGDSAVYLCASSYLGGTYNEQFFGPGTRLTVL.

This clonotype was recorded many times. The CDR3 DNA follows: TGCGCCAGCAGCTTGGAGTCGGGGGCTGAAGCTTTCTTT. This translates into CASSLESGAEAFF. V and J are TRBV5-1 and TRBJ1-1, with D possibly matching TRBD1 (5 bases). V was pared by 0 bases and J by 6 bases, with 9 bases between. Germline lookup yields CDR1 SGHRS and CDR2 YFSETQ. This CDR3 has 13 amino acids. Looking up the rest from reference TRBV5-1 and TRBJ1-1 gives the full variable domain: KAGVTQTPRYLIKTRGQQVTLSCSPISGHRSVSWYQQTPGQGLQFLFEYFSETQRNKGNFPGRFSGRQFSNSRSEMNVSTLELGDSALYLCASSLESGAEAFFGQGTRLTVV.

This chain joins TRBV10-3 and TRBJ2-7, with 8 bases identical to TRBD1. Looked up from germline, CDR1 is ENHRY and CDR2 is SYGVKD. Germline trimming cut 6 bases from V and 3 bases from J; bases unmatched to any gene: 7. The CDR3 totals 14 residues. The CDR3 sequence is CAIRAGGGGYEQYF. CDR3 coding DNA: TGTGCCATCAGAGCAGGGGGCGGTGGCTACGAGCAGTACTTC.

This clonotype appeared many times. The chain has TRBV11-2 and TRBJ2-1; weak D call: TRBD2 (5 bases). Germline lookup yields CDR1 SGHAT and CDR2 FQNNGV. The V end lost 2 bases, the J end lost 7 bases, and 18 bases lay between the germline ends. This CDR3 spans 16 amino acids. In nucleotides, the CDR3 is TGTGCCAGCAGCTTAAAGGCGGGCTGGGCCCGGAATGAGCAGTTCTTC. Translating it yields CASSLKAGWARNEQFF.

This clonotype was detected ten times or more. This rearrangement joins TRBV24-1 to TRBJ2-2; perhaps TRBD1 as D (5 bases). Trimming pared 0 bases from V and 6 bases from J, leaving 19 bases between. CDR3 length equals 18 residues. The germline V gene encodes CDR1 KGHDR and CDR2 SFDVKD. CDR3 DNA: TGTGCCACCAGTGATTTGCCCTCGAACACGGTAGGGGCCGGGGAGCTGTTTTTT. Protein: CATSDLPSNTVGAGELFF.

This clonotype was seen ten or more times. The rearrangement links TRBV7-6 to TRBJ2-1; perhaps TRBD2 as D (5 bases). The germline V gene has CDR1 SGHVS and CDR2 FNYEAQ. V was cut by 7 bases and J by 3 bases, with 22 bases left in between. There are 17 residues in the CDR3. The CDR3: CASTLALSLRDYNEQFF. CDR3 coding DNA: TGTGCCAGCACCCTAGCACTCTCTCTCCGGGACTACAATGAGCAGTTCTTC. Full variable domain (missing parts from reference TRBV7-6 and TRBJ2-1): GAGVSQSPRYKVTKRGQDVALRCDPISGHVSLYWYRQALGQGPEFLTYFNYEAQQDKSGLPNDRFSAERPEGSISTLTIQRTEQRDSAMYRCASTLALSLRDYNEQFFGPGTRLTVL.

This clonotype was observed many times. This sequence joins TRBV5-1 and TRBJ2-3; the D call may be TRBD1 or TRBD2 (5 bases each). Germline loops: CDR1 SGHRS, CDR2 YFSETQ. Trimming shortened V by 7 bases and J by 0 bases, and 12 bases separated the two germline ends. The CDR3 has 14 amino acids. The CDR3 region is CASYVGDSTDTQYF. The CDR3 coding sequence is TGCGCCAGCTACGTGGGGGACAGCACAGATACGCAGTATTTT.

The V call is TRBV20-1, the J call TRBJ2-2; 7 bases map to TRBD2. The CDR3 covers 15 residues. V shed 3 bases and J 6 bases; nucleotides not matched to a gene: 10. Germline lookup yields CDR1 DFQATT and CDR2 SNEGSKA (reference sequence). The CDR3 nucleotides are TGCAGTGCTAGGGCCAGCGGGGTAAAAGCCGGGGAGCTGTTTTTT. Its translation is CSARASGVKAGELFF.

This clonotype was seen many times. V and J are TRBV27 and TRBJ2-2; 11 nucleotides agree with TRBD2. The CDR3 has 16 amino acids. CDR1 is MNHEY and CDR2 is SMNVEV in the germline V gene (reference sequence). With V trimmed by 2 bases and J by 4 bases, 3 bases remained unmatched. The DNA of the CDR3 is TGTGCCAGCAGTTTACTAGCGGGAGGACCCACCGGGGAGCTGTTTTTT. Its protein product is CASSLLAGGPTGELFF.

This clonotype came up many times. The CDR3 bases are TGTGCCAGCAGGACAGGGTCAAGCTCCTACGAGCAGTACTTC. Protein: CASRTGSSSYEQYF. The chain joins TRBV12-3 or TRBV12-4 to TRBJ2-7, with 7 bases identical to TRBD1. V shed 6 bases and J 0 bases; nucleotides not matched to a gene: 5. This CDR3 region has 14 residues.

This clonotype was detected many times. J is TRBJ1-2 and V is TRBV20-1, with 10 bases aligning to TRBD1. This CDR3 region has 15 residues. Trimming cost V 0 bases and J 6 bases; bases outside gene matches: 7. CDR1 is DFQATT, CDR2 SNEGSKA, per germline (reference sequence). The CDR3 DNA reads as TGCAGTGCTAGAGATTCTTCAGGGACAGGGGATGGCTACACCTTC. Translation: CSARDSSGTGDGYTF.

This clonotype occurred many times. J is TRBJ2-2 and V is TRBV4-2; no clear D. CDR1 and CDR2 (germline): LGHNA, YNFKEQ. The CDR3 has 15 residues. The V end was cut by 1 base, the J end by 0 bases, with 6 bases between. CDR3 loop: CASSQVAANTGELFF. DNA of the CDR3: TGTGCCAGCAGCCAAGTGGCGGCGAACACCGGGGAGCTGTTTTTT.

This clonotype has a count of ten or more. The CDR3 loop is CSARHQDYGYTF. The CDR3 nucleotides are TGCAGTGCTAGGCACCAGGACTATGGCTACACCTTC. This chain uses TRBV20-1 with TRBJ1-2; unclear D gene. Germline CDR1 is DFQATT and CDR2 is SNEGSKA (reference sequence). V gave up 3 bases and J gave up 3 bases, with 8 bases separating them. The CDR3 is made up of 12 amino acids.

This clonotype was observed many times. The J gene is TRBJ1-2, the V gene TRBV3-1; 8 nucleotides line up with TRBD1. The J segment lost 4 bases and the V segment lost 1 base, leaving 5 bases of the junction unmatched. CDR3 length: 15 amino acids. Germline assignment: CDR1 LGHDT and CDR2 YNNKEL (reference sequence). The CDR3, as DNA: TGTGCCAGCAGCCAAGGCAGGGGGCAAGGCTATGGCTACACCTTC. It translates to CASSQGRGQGYGYTF.

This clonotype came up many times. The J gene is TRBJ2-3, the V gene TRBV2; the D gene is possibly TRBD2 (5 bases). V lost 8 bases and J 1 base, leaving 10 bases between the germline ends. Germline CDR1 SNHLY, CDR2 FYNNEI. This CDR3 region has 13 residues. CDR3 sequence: CASGLEGTDTQYF. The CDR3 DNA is TGTGCCAGCGGGTTGGAGGGCACAGATACGCAGTATTTT.

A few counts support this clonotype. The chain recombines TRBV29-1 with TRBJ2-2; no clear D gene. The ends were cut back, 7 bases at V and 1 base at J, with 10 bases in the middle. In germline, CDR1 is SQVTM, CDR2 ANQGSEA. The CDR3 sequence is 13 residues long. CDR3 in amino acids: CSATLENTGELFF. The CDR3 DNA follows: TGCAGCGCAACCCTAGAGAACACCGGGGAGCTGTTTTTT.

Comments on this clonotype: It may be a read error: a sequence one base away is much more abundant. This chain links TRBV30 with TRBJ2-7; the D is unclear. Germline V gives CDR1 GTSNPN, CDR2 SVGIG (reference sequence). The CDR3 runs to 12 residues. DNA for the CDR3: TGTGCCTGGAGTCCGGAGAGAGGCGAGCAGCACTTC. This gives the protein CAWSPERGEQHF. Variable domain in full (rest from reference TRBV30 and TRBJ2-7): SQTIHQWPATLVQPVGSPLSLECTVEGTSNPNLYWYRQAAGRGLQLLFYSVGIGQISSEVPQNLSASRPQDRQFILSSKKLLLSDSGFYLCAWSPERGEQHFGPGTRLTVT.

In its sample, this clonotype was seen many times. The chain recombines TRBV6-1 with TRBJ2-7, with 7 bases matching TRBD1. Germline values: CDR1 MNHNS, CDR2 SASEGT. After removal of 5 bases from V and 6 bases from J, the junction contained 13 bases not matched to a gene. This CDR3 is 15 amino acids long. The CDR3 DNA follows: TGTGCCAGCAGTCCGGGATTGACAGGGATCGGCGAGCAGTACTTC. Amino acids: CASSPGLTGIGEQYF.

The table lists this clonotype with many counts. Here the CDR3 DNA reads TGTGCCAGCAGCTTAGATCAGGGCGGACAGGGCCCCCTGAACACTGAAGCTTTCTTT. Translating gives CASSLDQGGQGPLNTEAFF. The chain combines TRBV11-3 with TRBJ1-1; 8 positions match TRBD1. The trim removed 0 bases at V and 0 bases at J, leaving 12 bases unmatched. The CDR3 loop spans 19 amino acids. Looked up from germline, CDR1 is SGHNT and CDR2 is YENEEA.

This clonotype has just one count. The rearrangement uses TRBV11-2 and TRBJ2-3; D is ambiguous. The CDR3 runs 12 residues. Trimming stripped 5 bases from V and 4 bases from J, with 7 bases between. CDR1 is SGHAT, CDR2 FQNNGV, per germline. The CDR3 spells CASSTRADTQYF. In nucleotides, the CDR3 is TGTGCCAGCAGCACAAGGGCAGATACGCAGTATTTT.

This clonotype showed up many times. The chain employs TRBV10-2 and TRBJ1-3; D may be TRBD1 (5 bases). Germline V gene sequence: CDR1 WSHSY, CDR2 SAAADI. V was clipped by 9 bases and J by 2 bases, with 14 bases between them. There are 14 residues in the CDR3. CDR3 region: CARYTGPAGNTIYF. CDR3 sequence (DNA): TGCGCCAGATACACGGGACCCGCTGGAAACACCATATATTTT.

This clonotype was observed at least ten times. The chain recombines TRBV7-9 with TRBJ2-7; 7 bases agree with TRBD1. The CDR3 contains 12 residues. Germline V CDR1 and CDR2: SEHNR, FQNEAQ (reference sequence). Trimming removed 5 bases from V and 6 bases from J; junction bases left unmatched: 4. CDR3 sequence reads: CASSRAGGEQYF. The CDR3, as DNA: TGTGCCAGCAGCCGGGCAGGGGGCGAGCAGTACTTC.

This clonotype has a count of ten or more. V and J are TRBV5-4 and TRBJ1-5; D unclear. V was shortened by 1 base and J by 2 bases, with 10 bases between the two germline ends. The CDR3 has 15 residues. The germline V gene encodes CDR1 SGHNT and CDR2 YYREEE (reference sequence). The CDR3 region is CASSLNPEGNQPQHF. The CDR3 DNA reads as TGTGCCAGCAGCTTGAACCCCGAGGGCAATCAGCCCCAGCATTTT.

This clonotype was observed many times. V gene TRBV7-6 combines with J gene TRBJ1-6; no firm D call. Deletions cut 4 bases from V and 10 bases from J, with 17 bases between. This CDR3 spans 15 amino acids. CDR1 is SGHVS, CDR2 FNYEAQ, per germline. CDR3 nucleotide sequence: TGTGCCAGCAGCTCCACGGAGAGGGCGGGATCACCCCTCCACTTT. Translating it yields CASSSTERAGSPLHF.